This is a list of T cell receptor beta chains from one sample in a study of monozygotic twins with inflammatory bowel disease. Reprocessing the 5' RACE reads, TCRdb reports a single entry for every CDR3 protein and omits DNA. Its table records 150,000 to 200,000 distinct CDR3 sequences. The sequencing input was blood. Receptors were obtained from a human donor with ulcerative colitis or Crohn's disease, or a healthy co-twin of an affected twin (not recorded which). The CDR3 runs from the conserved cysteine through the conserved F or W.

j_call v_call cdr3_aa
TRBJ2-1 TRBV15 CATSRGGGKNEQFF
TRBJ1-5 TRBV5-1 CASSDGQSNQPQHF
TRBJ2-3 TRBV20-1 CSANDPWTDTQYF
TRBJ1-1 TRBV7-9 CASSSRDRAEAFF
TRBJ2-5 TRBV7-9 CASRDSQGTQYF
TRBJ2-7 TRBV13 CASSGYRDFHEQYF
TRBJ2-7 TRBV28 CASSFLAGMTYEQYF
TRBJ2-7 TRBV5-4 CASSLVPGGRDEQYF
TRBJ2-7 TRBV5-1 CASSFRTGSYEQYF
TRBJ2-5 TRBV27 CASSFAVPSLSGIAQETQYF
TRBJ1-2 TRBV5-5 CASSLMPGTGAGYTF
TRBJ1-1 TRBV29-1 CSAGISPQGMNTEAFF
TRBJ1-1 TRBV2 CASNGGTEAFF
TRBJ2-1 TRBV21-1 CASSFRTWQFF
TRBJ1-3 TRBV10-2 CASSEEVTGNTIYF
TRBJ1-2 TRBV28 CASRPRPGTHSNYGYTF
TRBJ2-7 TRBV18 CASSPSRVEQYF
TRBJ2-7 TRBV12-3/TRBV12-4 CASSWTGGGEQYF
TRBJ2-5 TRBV7-6 CASSLPKETQYF
TRBJ2-1 TRBV6-5 CASSYSRVNEQFF
TRBJ2-5 TRBV9 CASSVALDREETQYF
TRBJ1-2 TRBV27 CASRQDRLANYGYTF
TRBJ2-3 TRBV20-1 CSARATSGMADTQYF
TRBJ2-5 TRBV11-3 CASSRRASGQETQYF
TRBJ1-2 TRBV29-1 CSVDGGGGYTF
TRBJ1-5 TRBV2 CASSGGTGVNQPQHF
TRBJ2-5 TRBV10-3 CAISRSGTLETQYF
TRBJ1-1 TRBV5-1 CASSLAGQSEAFF
TRBJ2-7 TRBV5-1 CASSLDIGTGFSYEQYF
TRBJ1-5 TRBV5-1 CASSLVSGGSQPQHF
TRBJ2-3 TRBV7-2 CASTGRPDHTDTQYF
TRBJ2-7 TRBV27 CASSLSSGASYEQYF
TRBJ1-5 TRBV7-2 CASSPRTGRNQPQHF
TRBJ2-3 TRBV5-5 CASSPRQGRLDTQYF
TRBJ1-6 TRBV14 CASSQGGHSPLHF
TRBJ2-7 TRBV27 CASSLYVEDPYEQYF
TRBJ1-2 TRBV25-1 CASSDGGGGYTF
TRBJ2-1 TRBV7-9 CASSFPAGEQFF
TRBJ2-3 TRBV12-3/TRBV12-4 CASSPKRGLNTDTQYF
TRBJ2-7 TRBV5-1 CASSPHHTWGHYEQYF
TRBJ1-5 TRBV19 CASSISGTASRQPQHF
TRBJ1-4 TRBV28 CASRSGGTEKLFF